The present entry profiles one T cell receptor beta chain with its context. Its target is not known. These data originate in a study of post-analysis software for immune sequencing data. Trimming took off 5 bases at V and 2 bases at J, with 25 bases between the two ends. The CDR3 spans 18 residues. Germline V gene data show CDR1 as SGHRS and CDR2 as YFSETQ. The TCR beta cDNA libraries contained unique molecular identifiers. TCRdb used MiXCR to reprocess the PCR reads, holding one entry per CDR3 protein. This sample has roughly 870,000 distinct CDR3 sequences, with approximately 57% found just once. General study results and limits: There were a few TRBV segments more frequent in patients than controls, and TRBV5-6, TRBV5-1 and TRBV20-1 were among them.

The receptor was derived from a girl between 5 and 17 years old with multiple sclerosis. The chain combines TRBV5-1 with TRBJ2-5; tentative D call: TRBD2 (7 bases). Sequencing was carried out using blood. The CDR3 nucleotides are TGCGCCAGCAGGATGGACAGTACCGGGACTACCATTCAAGAGACCCAGTACTTC. Its translation is CASRMDSTGTTIQETQYF.